These 30 T cell receptor beta chains came from one sample sequenced in a study of shared clonotypes between healthy human individuals. Here immunoSEQ multiplex PCR was the method, and the copy in TCRdb shows in-frame clones only, minus some. The table has over 950,000 clones, approximately 80% seen once. The sample taken for sequencing was memory CD4+ T cells from PBMCs. Subset: CD45RA-negative fraction. The receptor set was obtained from a man between 18 and 35 years old in good health. Some clones in this sample may be carry-over from other donors' samples.

The gene calls are TRBV7-9 and TRBJ1-4, with 9 bases aligning to TRBD1. CDR3 length: 15 residues. CDR1 and CDR2 from the germline V gene are SEHNR and FQNEAQ (reference sequence). V trimming: 4 bases; J trimming: 3 bases; junction bases outside the gene matches: 3. The DNA of the CDR3 is TGTGCCAGCAGCTCCCGGGACAGGGCTAATGAAAAACTGTTTTTT. As protein: CASSSRDRANEKLFF.

V gene TRBV29-1 combines with J gene TRBJ2-1; TRBD2 agrees at 10 bases. Germline loops: CDR1 SQVTM, CDR2 ANQGSEA. V lost 4 bases, J lost 7 bases, and 7 bases stayed unmatched. CDR3 length equals 14 residues. The DNA of the CDR3 is TGCAGCGTTGGGAGAGCGGGAGGGGGGAATGAGCAGTTCTTC. It is translated as CSVGRAGGGNEQFF.

The rearrangement uses TRBV28 and TRBJ1-5, with D hard to call. Germline values: CDR1 MDHEN, CDR2 SYDVKM. The CDR3 loop spans 12 amino acids. V was clipped by 4 bases and J by 4 bases, with 5 bases between them. The CDR3 bases are TGTGCCAGCAGTTCAGTGAATCAGCCCCAGCATTTT. Its translation is CASSSVNQPQHF.

This clone was detected once. V and J are TRBV4-2 and TRBJ2-3; perhaps TRBD1 as D (6 bases). Germline V gene lookup returns CDR1 LGHNA and CDR2 YNFKEQ. CDR3 length: 16 residues. The V end was cut by 2 bases, the J end by 4 bases, with 16 bases between. This CDR3 reads CASSQSNAGGPDTQYF. The CDR3 nucleotides read TGTGCCAGCAGCCAATCAAACGCTGGGGGCCCAGATACGCAGTATTTT.

J is TRBJ2-2 and V is TRBV10-3; 15 bases align to TRBD2. CDR1 and CDR2 from the germline V gene are ENHRY and SYGVKD. This CDR3 contains 19 residues. V dropped 5 bases and J dropped 1; count of bases not matched to a gene: 8. CDR3 sequence (DNA): TGTGCCATCAGTCAGGGACTAGCGGGAGGCAAGGGGAACACCGGGGAGCTGTTTTTT. It yields the protein CAISQGLAGGKGNTGELFF.

The chain's CDR3 is CATYRGNYGYTF. The DNA of the CDR3 is TGTGCCACATATCGGGGCAACTATGGCTACACCTTC. The chain combines TRBV6-1 with TRBJ1-2, with a possible D match to TRBD1 (5 bases). V dropped 10 bases and J dropped 2 bases, with 11 bases sitting between them. This CDR3 contains 12 residues. From germline, CDR1 is MNHNS and CDR2 SASEGT.

The rearrangement links TRBV5-1 to TRBJ2-5, with 8 bases identical to TRBD2. Germline-derived CDR1 and CDR2 are SGHRS and YFSETQ. This CDR3 spans 15 amino acids. V shed 0 bases and J 2 bases; nucleotides not matched to a gene: 3. The CDR3 nucleotides are TGCGCCAGCAGCTTGGGACTAGCGACTCAAGAGACCCAGTACTTC. Its protein product is CASSLGLATQETQYF.

The chain employs TRBV7-7 and TRBJ2-5; possibly TRBD1 for D (6 bases). CDR1 and CDR2 (germline): SSHAT, FNYEAQ (reference sequence). The CDR3 has 13 residues. The germline V and J ends were trimmed by 4 bases and 7 bases, with 13 bases remaining between them. Written as DNA, the CDR3 is TGTGCCAGCAGCTCGCTTTTCAGGGGGACCCAGTACTTC. Translating it yields CASSSLFRGTQYF.

This sequence joins TRBV29-1 and TRBJ2-3, with 8 nucleotides matching TRBD2. The V gene end was trimmed by 8 bases and the J gene end by 4 bases; junction bases not matched to a gene: 20. CDR1 is SQVTM and CDR2 is ANQGSEA in the germline V gene. CDR3 length: 17 amino acids. CDR3 amino acids: CSTGRGPAGVDSDTQYF. As DNA, the CDR3 is TGCAGCACTGGGAGGGGCCCAGCGGGAGTTGACTCAGATACGCAGTATTTT.

The chain couples TRBV7-3 to TRBJ2-7, with no clear D. The ends were cut back, 5 bases at V and 0 bases at J, with 11 bases in the middle. CDR3 size: 14 residues. The germline V gene has CDR1 SGHTA and CDR2 FQGTGA. CDR3 nucleotides: TGTGCCAGCAGCCCCTCAGGTATCTCCTACGAGCAGTACTTC. Translation gives CASSPSGISYEQYF.

Only a few counts were recorded for this clone. This chain uses TRBV7-9 with TRBJ2-7; D not resolved. Germline assignment: CDR1 SEHNR and CDR2 FQNEAQ (reference sequence). The CDR3 extends over 12 amino acids. V lost 4 bases to trimming and J lost 0 bases, with 4 bases between them. This CDR3 reads CASSWTSYEQYF. The DNA of the CDR3 is TGTGCCAGCAGCTGGACCTCCTACGAGCAGTACTTC.

As concerns this clone: A far larger clone is only one base removed, so a read error is likely. This same CDR3 is encoded by further DNA sequences in the sample. V gene TRBV29-1 combines with J gene TRBJ1-1; 7 nucleotides line up with TRBD1. The CDR3 spans 12 residues. With 7 bases clipped from V and 1 base from J, the junction kept 3 bases outside the gene matches. Per germline, CDR1 SQVTM and CDR2 ANQGSEA. The CDR3 is CSGGQRNTEAFF. As DNA, the CDR3 is TGCAGCGGGGGACAGCGGAACACTGAAGCTTTCTTT. The variable domain in full, with the rest retrieved from reference TRBV29-1 and TRBJ1-1, is SAVISQKPSRDICQRGTSLTIQCQVDSQVTMMFWYRQQPGQSLTLIATANQGSEATYESGFVIDKFPISRPNLTFSTLTVSNMSPEDSSIYLCSGGQRNTEAFFGQGTRLTVV.

This clone was counted once. The chain carries TRBV10-3 and TRBJ2-7; D is perhaps TRBD1 (6 bases). V lost 4 bases to trimming and J lost 4 bases, with 20 bases between them. The germline CDR1 and CDR2 sequences are ENHRY and SYGVKD. CDR3 size: 16 residues. CDR3 in DNA: TGTGCCATCAGTGGGGGGAAACCGGGACAAAATTACGAGCAGTACTTC. It specifies CAISGGKPGQNYEQYF.

This clone was counted a few times. The chain joins TRBV29-1 to TRBJ1-1; D remains unclear. V dropped 4 bases and J dropped 1 base, with 10 bases sitting between them. This CDR3 is built from 13 residues. CDR1 SQVTM and CDR2 ANQGSEA come from the germline V gene. The CDR3 region is CSVAGYRNTEAFF. The CDR3 DNA is TGCAGCGTTGCCGGGTATCGGAACACTGAAGCTTTCTTT.

This chain uses TRBV11-3 with TRBJ1-2, with 7 bases that match TRBD1. After removal of 2 bases from V and 6 bases from J, the junction contained 3 bases not matched to a gene. This CDR3 spans 13 amino acids. Germline V gene data show CDR1 as SGHNT and CDR2 as YENEEA. CDR3 protein: CASSLPGGDGYTF. CDR3 nucleotide sequence: TGTGCCAGCAGCTTACCAGGGGGGGATGGCTACACCTTC.

The chain uses TRBV7-3 and TRBJ2-3, with 7 nucleotides matching TRBD2. J was trimmed by 2 bases and V by 2 bases; bases with no gene match: 1. The germline gives CDR1 SGHTA, CDR2 FQGTGA. The CDR3 length is 14 residues. The CDR3 DNA reads TGTGCCAGCAGCTTACTAGCGGCCACAGATACGCAGTATTTT. Protein product: CASSLLAATDTQYF.

This CDR3 is CARSLARDNTSNSGNQPQHF. The CDR3 bases are TGTGCCAGAAGCTTAGCGCGGGACAATACTTCGAATAGTGGCAATCAGCCCCAGCATTTT. The chain joins TRBV7-5 to TRBJ1-5. TRBV7-5 is tagged as a pseudogene. The CDR3 covers 20 residues.

V and J are TRBV14 and TRBJ2-7, with 7 bases that match TRBD1. The CDR3 covers 13 residues. The J segment lost 5 bases and the V segment lost 5 bases, leaving 6 bases of the junction unmatched. Germline V gives CDR1 SGHDN, CDR2 FVKESK. CDR3 amino acids: CASSSLGQDEQYF. For the CDR3, the DNA is TGTGCCAGCAGCTCCTTAGGACAGGACGAGCAGTACTTC.

CDR3 sequence reads: CASSLGSGSYNEQFF. CDR3 DNA sequence: TGTGCCAGCAGCTTAGGCTCCGGGAGCTACAATGAGCAGTTCTTC. The rearrangement joins TRBV11-2 to TRBJ2-1; TRBD2 is a possible D gene (6 bases). Trimming left V 1 base short and J 3 bases short, with 10 bases between. The germline CDR1 and CDR2 sequences are SGHAT and FQNNGV. CDR3 length equals 15 residues. The full variable domain, its missing parts supplied by reference TRBV11-2 and TRBJ2-1, is EAGVAQSPRYKIIEKRQSVAFWCNPISGHATLYWYQQILGQGPKLLIQFQNNGVVDDSQLPKDRFSAERLKGVDSTLKIQPAKLEDSAVYLCASSLGSGSYNEQFFGPGTRLTVL.

The chain combines TRBV27 with TRBJ2-1, with 9 bases matching TRBD2. V lost 3 bases, J lost 15 bases, and 9 bases stayed unmatched. CDR3 length: 13 amino acids. Germline CDR1 and CDR2: MNHEY and SMNVEV (reference sequence). CDR3 protein: CASSFGGGGRRFF. In nucleotides, the CDR3 is TGTGCCAGCAGTTTTGGCGGGGGGGGTCGTAGGTTCTTC.

This clone appeared a single time. The rearrangement links TRBV5-5 to TRBJ1-1; possible D gene TRBD1, 6 bases. The CDR3 totals 16 residues. Germline loops: CDR1 SGHKS, CDR2 YYEKEE (reference sequence). V lost 1 base, J lost 3 bases, and 16 bases lay in between. The DNA of the CDR3 is TGTGCCAGCAGCTTGTTAACCAGGGGTCGGGACACTGAAGCTTTCTTT. Encoded protein: CASSLLTRGRDTEAFF.

The chain carries TRBV28 and TRBJ2-7; D ambiguous. Between the trimmed V and J ends, which lost 4 bases and 4 bases, there was a span of 8 bases. The CDR3 consists of 12 residues. Germline CDR1 is MDHEN and CDR2 is SYDVKM. The CDR3 nucleotides are TGTGCCAGCAGTTCCGATGTGTACGAGCAGTACTTC. It translates to CASSSDVYEQYF.

The V call is TRBV6-1, the J call TRBJ1-5; no reliable D call. The V gene's germline CDR1 is MNHNS and CDR2 SASEGT. Deletions cut 4 bases from V and 7 bases from J, with 17 bases between. The CDR3 sequence is 15 residues long. CDR3 nucleotide sequence: TGTGCCAGCAGTGGACGAGGAGGAGGCGGGCAGCCCCAGCATTTT. Its protein product is CASSGRGGGGQPQHF.

This chain links TRBV7-9 with TRBJ2-7; 9 bases map to TRBD2. CDR1 and CDR2 from the germline V gene are SEHNR and FQNEAQ (reference sequence). The CDR3 runs 19 residues. V shed 5 bases, J shed 2 bases, and the junction held 19 bases outside the gene matches. CDR3 DNA sequence: TGTGCCAGCAGCCTCACGCCGGGGGGTGGTAGCGGGAGCCCCTACGAGCAGTACTTC. It yields the protein CASSLTPGGGSGSPYEQYF. The whole variable domain, remainder taken from reference TRBV7-9 and TRBJ2-7, is DTGVSQNPRHKITKRGQNVTFRCDPISEHNRLYWYRQTLGQGPEFLTYFQNEAQLEKSRLLSDRFSAERPKGSFSTLEIQRTEQGDSAMYLCASSLTPGGGSGSPYEQYFGPGTRLTVT.

The V call is TRBV7-3, the J call TRBJ2-3; 7 positions match TRBD2. V dropped 3 bases and J dropped 9; count of bases not matched to a gene: 12. Germline values: CDR1 SGHTA, CDR2 FQGTGA. CDR3 size: 15 residues. CDR3 DNA sequence: TGTGCCAGCAGCTTCGATTGGGAGGGCCCGAGCACGCAGTATTTT. It codes for CASSFDWEGPSTQYF.

This rearrangement joins TRBV28 to TRBJ1-2; D is ambiguous. V dropped 7 bases and J dropped 1 base, with 10 bases sitting between them. The CDR3 consists of 13 residues. The V gene's germline CDR1 is MDHEN and CDR2 SYDVKM. The CDR3 is CASNLVGNYGYTF. The CDR3 DNA reads as TGTGCCAGCAATTTGGTGGGTAACTATGGCTACACCTTC.

This sequence joins TRBV5-8 and TRBJ1-1; D remains ambiguous. The CDR3 runs to 14 residues. Germline V gene sequence: CDR1 SGHTS, CDR2 YDEGEE. Trimming took off 4 bases at V and 1 base at J, with 11 bases between the two ends. CDR3 bases: TGTGCCAGCAGCACCGAACGGAGGAACACTGAAGCTTTCTTT. It yields the protein CASSTERRNTEAFF.

V usage is TRBV7-6 and J usage is TRBJ1-4; no clear D gene. With 6 bases removed from V and 5 bases from J, the gap between germline ends came to 13 bases. Germline V gives CDR1 SGHVS, CDR2 FNYEAQ. The CDR3 length is 14 residues. The CDR3 DNA reads TGTGCCAGCAGGGGTTTAAGGCGGAATGAAAAACTGTTTTTT. Protein sequence: CASRGLRRNEKLFF.

The CDR3 region has the DNA TGCCTGGGGGGGGACAGGGTCCTGGATAGCAATCAGCCCCAGCATTTT. Translation: CLGGDRVLDSNQPQHF. The rearrangement links TRBV29-1 to TRBJ1-5, with TRBD1 identical over 9 bases. The germline V gene encodes CDR1 SQVTM and CDR2 ANQGSEA. There are 16 residues in the CDR3.

The chain couples TRBV5-1 to TRBJ2-1; 13 positions match TRBD2. The germline gives CDR1 SGHRS, CDR2 YFSETQ. The CDR3 sequence is 14 residues long. V gave up 4 bases and J gave up 9 bases; unmatched junction bases: 4. CDR3 nucleotide sequence: TGCGCCAGCAGCCCAGGACTAGCGGGAGCTGAGCAGTTCTTC. It is translated as CASSPGLAGAEQFF.